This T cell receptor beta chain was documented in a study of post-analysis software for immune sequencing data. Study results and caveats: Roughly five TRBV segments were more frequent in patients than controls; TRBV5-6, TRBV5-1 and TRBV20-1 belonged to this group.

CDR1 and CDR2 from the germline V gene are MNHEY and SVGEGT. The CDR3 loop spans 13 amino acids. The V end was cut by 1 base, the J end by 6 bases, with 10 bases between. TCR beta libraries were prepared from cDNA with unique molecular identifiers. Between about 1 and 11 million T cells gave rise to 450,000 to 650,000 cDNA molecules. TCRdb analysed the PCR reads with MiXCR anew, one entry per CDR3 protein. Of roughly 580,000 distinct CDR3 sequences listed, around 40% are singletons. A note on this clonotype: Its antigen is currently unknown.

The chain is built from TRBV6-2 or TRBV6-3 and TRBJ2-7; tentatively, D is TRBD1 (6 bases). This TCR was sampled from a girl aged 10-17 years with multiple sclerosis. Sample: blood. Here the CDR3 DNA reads TGTGCCAGCAGTTACTTAACCAGGGGCGAGCAGTACTTC. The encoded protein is CASSYLTRGEQYF.